Reported below is one TCR beta chain. This entry comes from a study of T cells after yellow fever vaccination. Via MiXCR, TCRdb re-called the 5' RACE reads, giving one row per CDR3 protein. The profile covers 300,000 to 400,000 distinct CDR3 sequences, with 3% to 4.5% appearing a single time and roughly a quarter taken by the ten largest. V was shortened by 4 bases and J by 2 bases, with 13 bases between the two germline ends. The CDR3 covers 15 residues. From germline, CDR1 is SGHAT and CDR2 FQNNGV. V and J are TRBV11-2 and TRBJ2-3; D unclear. The source is a man aged 18 to 29 who received the YFV17D yellow fever vaccine. This material consisted of PBMCs, taken 5 days after the yellow fever booster vaccination. CDR3 DNA: TGTGCCAGCAGCTCCTTCACATTCCTCACAGATACGCAGTATTTT. Its translation is CASSSFTFLTDTQYF. The whole variable domain, remainder taken from reference TRBV11-2 and TRBJ2-3, is EAGVAQSPRYKIIEKRQSVAFWCNPISGHATLYWYQQILGQGPKLLIQFQNNGVVDDSQLPKDRFSAERLKGVDSTLKIQPAKLEDSAVYLCASSSFTFLTDTQYFGPGTRLTVL.